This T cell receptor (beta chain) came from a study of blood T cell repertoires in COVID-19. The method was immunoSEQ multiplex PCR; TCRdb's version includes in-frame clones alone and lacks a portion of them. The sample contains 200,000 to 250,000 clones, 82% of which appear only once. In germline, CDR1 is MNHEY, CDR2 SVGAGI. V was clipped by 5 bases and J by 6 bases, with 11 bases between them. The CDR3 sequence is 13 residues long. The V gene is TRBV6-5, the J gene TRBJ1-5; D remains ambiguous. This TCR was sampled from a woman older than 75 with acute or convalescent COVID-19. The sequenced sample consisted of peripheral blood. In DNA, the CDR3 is TGTGCCAGCAGTCCTTCGAGTATTCAGCCCCAGCATTTT. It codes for CASSPSSIQPQHF.